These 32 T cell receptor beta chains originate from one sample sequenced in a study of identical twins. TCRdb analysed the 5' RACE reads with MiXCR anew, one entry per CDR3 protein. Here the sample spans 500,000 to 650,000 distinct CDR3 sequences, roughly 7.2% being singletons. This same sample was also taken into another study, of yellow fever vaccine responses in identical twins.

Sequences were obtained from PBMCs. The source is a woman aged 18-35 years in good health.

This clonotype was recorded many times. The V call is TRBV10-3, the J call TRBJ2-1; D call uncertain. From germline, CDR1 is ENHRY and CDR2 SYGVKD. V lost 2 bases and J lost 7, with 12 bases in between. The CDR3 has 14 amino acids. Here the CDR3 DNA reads TGTGCCATCAGTGAGAGAACTCTTGGGAATGAGCAGTTCTTC. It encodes CAISERTLGNEQFF.

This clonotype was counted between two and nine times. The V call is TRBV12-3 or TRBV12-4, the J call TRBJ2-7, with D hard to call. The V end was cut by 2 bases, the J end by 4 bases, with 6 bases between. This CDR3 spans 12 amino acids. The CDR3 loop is CASSLRVYEQYF. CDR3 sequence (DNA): TGTGCCAGCAGTTTAAGGGTGTACGAGCAGTACTTC.

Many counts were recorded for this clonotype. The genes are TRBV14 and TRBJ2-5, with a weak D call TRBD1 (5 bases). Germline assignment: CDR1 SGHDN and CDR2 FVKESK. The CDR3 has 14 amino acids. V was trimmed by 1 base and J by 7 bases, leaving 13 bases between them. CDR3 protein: CASSQVKGLGTQYF. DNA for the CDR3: TGTGCCAGCAGCCAAGTTAAGGGGCTGGGGACCCAGTACTTC.

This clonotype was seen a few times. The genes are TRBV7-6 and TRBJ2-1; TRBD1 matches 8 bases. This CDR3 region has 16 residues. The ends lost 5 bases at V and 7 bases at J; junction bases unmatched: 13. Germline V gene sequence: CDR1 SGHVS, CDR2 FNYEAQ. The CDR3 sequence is CASSTGQGARRNEQFF. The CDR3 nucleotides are TGTGCCAGCAGCACCGGACAGGGCGCTCGGAGGAATGAGCAGTTCTTC.

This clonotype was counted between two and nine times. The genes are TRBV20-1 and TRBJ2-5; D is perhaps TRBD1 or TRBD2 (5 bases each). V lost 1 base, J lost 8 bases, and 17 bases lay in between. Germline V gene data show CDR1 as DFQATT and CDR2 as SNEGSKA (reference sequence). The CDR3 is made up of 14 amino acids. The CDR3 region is CSARAGERGRTQYF. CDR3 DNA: TGCAGTGCTAGAGCCGGGGAAAGGGGCCGAACCCAGTACTTC.

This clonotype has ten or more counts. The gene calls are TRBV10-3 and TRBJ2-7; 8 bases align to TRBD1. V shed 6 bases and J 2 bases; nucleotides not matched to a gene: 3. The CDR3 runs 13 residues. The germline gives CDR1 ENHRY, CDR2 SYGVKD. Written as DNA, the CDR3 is TGTGCCATCAGGGGGACAGGTACCTACGAGCAGTACTTC. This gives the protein CAIRGTGTYEQYF.

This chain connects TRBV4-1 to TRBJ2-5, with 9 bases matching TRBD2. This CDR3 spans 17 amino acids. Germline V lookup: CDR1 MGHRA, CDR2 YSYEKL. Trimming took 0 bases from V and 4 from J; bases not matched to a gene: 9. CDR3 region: CASSQDYGGRAGETQYF. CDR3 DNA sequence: TGCGCCAGCAGCCAAGATTACGGCGGGAGGGCCGGAGAGACCCAGTACTTC.

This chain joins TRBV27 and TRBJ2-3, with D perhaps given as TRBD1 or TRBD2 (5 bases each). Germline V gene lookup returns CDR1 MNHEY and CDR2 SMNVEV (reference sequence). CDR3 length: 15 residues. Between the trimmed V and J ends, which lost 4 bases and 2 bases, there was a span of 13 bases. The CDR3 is CASSYRDRYTDTQYF. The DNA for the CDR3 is TGTGCCAGCAGTTACCGGGACCGCTACACAGATACGCAGTATTTT.

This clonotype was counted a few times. CDR3 region: CASSLHGYEQYV. The CDR3 DNA reads as TGTGCCAGCAGTTTACATGGTTACGAGCAGTACGTC. The V call is TRBV12-3 or TRBV12-4, the J call TRBJ2-7; D is ambiguous. V gave up 2 bases and J gave up 4 bases, with 6 bases separating them. This CDR3 has 12 residues.

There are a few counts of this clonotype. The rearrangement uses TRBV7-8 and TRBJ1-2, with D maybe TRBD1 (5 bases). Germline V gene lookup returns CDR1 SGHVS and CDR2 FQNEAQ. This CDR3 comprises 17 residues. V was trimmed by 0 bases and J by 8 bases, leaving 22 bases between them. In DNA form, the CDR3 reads TGTGCCAGCAGCTTAGCCCCTCGGGCCGGGACCTCCAACGGCTACACCTTC. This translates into CASSLAPRAGTSNGYTF. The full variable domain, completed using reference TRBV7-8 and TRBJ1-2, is GAGVSQSPRYKVAKRGQDVALRCDPISGHVSLFWYQQALGQGPEFLTYFQNEAQLDKSGLPSDRFFAERPEGSVSTLKIQRTQQEDSAVYLCASSLAPRAGTSNGYTFGSGTRLTVV.

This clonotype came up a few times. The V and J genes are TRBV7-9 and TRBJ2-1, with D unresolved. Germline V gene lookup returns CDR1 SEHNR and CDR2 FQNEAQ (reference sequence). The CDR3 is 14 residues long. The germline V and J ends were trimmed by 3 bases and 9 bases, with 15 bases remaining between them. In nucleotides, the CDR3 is TGTGCCAGCAGCTTCGGTGGCAGAGGCGGTGAGCAGTTCTTC. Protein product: CASSFGGRGGEQFF.

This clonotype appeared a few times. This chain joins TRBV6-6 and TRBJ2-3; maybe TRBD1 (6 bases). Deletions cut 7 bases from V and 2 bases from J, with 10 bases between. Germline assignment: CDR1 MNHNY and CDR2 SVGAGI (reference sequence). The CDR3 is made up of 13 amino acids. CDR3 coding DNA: TGTGCCAGCATCAACAGGGTCACAGATACGCAGTATTTT. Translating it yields CASINRVTDTQYF.

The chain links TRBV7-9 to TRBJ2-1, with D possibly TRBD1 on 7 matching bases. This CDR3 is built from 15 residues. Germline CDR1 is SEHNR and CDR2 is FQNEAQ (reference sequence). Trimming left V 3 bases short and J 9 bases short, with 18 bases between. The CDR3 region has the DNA TGTGCCAGCAGCTTCGTGGAGGGACAGAATTCTGAGCAGTTCTTC. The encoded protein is CASSFVEGQNSEQFF.

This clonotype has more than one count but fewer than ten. In DNA, the CDR3 is TGTGCCAGCAGCTTAGTTCTGGTGATGAACACTGAAGCTTTCTTT. Its protein product is CASSLVLVMNTEAFF. This chain uses TRBV7-2 with TRBJ1-1; no clear D gene. The germline V and J ends were trimmed by 1 base and 0 bases, with 9 bases remaining between them. From germline, CDR1 is SGHTA and CDR2 FQGNSA. The CDR3 runs to 15 residues.

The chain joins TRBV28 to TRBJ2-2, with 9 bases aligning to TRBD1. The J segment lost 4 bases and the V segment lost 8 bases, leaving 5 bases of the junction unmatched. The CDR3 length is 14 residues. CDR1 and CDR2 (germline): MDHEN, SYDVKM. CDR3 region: CASVTDRGTGELFF. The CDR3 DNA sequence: TGTGCCAGCGTGACGGACAGGGGCACCGGGGAGCTGTTTTTT.

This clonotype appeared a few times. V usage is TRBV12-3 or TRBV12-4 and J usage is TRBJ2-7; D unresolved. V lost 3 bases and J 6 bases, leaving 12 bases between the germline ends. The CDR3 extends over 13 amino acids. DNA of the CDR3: TGTGCCAGCAGTTTTTTCAGGTCCGTCGAGCAGTACTTC. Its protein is CASSFFRSVEQYF.

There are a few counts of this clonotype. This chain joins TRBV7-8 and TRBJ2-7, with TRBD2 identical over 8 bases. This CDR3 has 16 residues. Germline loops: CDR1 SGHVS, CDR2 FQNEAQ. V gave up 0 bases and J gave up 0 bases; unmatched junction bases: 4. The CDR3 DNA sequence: TGTGCCAGCAGCTTAGCCGAGCGGGAGAACTCCTACGAGCAGTACTTC. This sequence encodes CASSLAERENSYEQYF.

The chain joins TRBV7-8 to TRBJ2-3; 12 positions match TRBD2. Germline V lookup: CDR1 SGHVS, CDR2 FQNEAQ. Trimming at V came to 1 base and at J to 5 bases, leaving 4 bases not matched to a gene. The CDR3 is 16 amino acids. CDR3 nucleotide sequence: TGTGCCAGCAGCTTAGTCCTAGCGGGAGGGAAAGATACGCAGTATTTT. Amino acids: CASSLVLAGGKDTQYF.

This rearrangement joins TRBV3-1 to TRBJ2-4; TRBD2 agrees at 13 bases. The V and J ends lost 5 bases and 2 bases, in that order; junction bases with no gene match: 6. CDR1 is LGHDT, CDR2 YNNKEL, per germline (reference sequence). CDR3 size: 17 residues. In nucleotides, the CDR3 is TGTGCCAGCAGCTTTCGACTAGCGGGGGGCTCCAAAAACATTCAGTACTTC. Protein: CASSFRLAGGSKNIQYF.

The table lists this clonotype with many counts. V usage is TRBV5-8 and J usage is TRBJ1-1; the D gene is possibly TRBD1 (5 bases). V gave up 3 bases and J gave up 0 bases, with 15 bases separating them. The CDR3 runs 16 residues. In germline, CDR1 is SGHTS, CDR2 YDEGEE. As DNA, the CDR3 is TGTGCCAGCAGCTGGGATAATCAGGGTATGAACACTGAAGCTTTCTTT. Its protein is CASSWDNQGMNTEAFF.

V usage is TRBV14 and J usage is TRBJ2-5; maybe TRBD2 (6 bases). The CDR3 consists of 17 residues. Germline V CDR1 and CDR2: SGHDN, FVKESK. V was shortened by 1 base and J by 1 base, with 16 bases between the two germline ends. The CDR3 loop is CASSQGLLAGLQETQYF. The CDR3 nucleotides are TGTGCCAGCAGCCAAGGTTTACTAGCAGGACTCCAAGAGACCCAGTACTTC.

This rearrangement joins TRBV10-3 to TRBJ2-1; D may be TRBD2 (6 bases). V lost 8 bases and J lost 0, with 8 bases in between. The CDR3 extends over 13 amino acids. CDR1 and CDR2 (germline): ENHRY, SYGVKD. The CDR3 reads CAIRGSSYNEQFF. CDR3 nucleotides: TGTGCCATCCGGGGGAGCTCCTACAATGAGCAGTTCTTC.

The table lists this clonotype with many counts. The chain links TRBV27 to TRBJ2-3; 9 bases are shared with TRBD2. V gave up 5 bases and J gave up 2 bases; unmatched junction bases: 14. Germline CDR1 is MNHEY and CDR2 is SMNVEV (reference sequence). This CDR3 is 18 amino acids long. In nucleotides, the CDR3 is TGTGCCAGCAGTGCCCCCAGAGCGGGGGGTCGGGACACAGATACGCAGTATTTT. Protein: CASSAPRAGGRDTDTQYF.

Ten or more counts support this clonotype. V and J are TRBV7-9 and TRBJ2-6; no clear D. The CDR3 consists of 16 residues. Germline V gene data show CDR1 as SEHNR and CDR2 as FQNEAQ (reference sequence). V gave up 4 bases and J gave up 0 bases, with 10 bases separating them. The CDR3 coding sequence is TGTGCCAGCAGCTCTATCCCAGACTCTGGGGCCAACGTCCTGACTTTC. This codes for CASSSIPDSGANVLTF.

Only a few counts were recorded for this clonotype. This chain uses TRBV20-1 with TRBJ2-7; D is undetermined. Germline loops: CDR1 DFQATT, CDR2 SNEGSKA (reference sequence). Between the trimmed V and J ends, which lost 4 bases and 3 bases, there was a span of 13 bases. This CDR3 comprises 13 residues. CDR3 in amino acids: CSATQGSDYEQYV. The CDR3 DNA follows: TGCAGTGCTACCCAAGGATCGGACTACGAGCAGTACGTC.

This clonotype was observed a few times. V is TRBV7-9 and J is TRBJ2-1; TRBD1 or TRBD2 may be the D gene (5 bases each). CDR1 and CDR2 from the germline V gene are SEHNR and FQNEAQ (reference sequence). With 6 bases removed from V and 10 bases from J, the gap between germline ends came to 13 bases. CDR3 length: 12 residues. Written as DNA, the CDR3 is TGTGCCAGCAGTTCCCTCGGGGCAGAGCAGTTCTTC. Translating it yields CASSSLGAEQFF.

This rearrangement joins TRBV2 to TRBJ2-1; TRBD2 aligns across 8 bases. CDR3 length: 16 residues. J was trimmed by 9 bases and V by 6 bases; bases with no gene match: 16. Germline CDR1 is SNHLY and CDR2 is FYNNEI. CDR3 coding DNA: TGTGCCAGCAGGAACGGACTAGCCCCGCGGGGAAGTGAGCAGTTCTTC. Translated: CASRNGLAPRGSEQFF.

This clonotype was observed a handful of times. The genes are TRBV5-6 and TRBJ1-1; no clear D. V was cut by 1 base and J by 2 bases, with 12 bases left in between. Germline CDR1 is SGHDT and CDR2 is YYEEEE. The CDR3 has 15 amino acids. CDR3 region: CASSLPGRTNTEAFF. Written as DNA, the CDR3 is TGTGCCAGCAGCTTGCCCGGACGTACTAACACTGAAGCTTTCTTT. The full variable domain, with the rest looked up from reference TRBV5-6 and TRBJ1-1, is DAGVTQSPTHLIKTRGQQVTLRCSPKSGHDTVSWYQQALGQGPQFIFQYYEEEERQRGNFPDRFSGHQFPNYSSELNVNALLLGDSALYLCASSLPGRTNTEAFFGQGTRLTVV.

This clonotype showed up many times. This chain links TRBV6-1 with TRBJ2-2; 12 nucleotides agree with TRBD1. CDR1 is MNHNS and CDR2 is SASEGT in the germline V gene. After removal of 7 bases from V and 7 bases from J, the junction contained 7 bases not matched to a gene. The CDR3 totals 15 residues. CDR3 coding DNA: TGTGCCAGCACCCCGGGACAGGGGGCTGACGGGGAGCTGTTTTTT. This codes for CASTPGQGADGELFF.

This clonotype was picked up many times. This CDR3 reads CASSLGSGAGTDTQYF. CDR3 nucleotides: TGTGCCAGCAGCTTAGGCAGCGGGGCGGGCACAGATACGCAGTATTTT. The chain is built from TRBV11-2 and TRBJ2-3; 7 bases match TRBD2. CDR1 and CDR2 (germline): SGHAT, FQNNGV. The J segment lost 1 base and the V segment lost 1 base, leaving 5 bases of the junction unmatched. The CDR3 sequence is 16 residues long.

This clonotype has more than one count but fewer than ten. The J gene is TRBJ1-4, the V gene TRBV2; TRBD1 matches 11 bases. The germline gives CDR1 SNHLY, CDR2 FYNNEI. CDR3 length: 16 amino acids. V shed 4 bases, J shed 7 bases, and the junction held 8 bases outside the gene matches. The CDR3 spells CASSGGQGAVGEKLFF. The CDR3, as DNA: TGTGCCAGCAGTGGAGGACAGGGGGCGGTGGGTGAAAAACTGTTTTTT.

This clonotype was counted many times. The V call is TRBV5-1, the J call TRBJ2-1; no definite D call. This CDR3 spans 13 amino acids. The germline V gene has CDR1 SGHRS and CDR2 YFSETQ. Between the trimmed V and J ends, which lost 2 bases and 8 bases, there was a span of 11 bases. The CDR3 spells CASSFRLKDEQFF. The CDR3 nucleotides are TGCGCCAGCAGCTTTCGCCTAAAGGATGAGCAGTTCTTC.